The clone carrying this T cell receptor (beta chain) was counted at least ten times. TCRdb re-analysed the 5' RACE reads in MiXCR, keeping a single row per CDR3 protein. The sample yields 150,000 or so distinct CDR3 sequences, under 7% seen once. This entry is derived from a study of T cells after yellow fever vaccination. The CDR3 contains 12 residues. V was trimmed by 5 bases and J by 7 bases, leaving 11 bases between them. CDR1 and CDR2 from the germline V gene are SGHTA and FQGNSA. This TCR derives from a young man who received the YFV17D yellow fever vaccine. V gene TRBV7-2 combines with J gene TRBJ2-5, with D unclear. The sample was CD4+ T cells sorted from PBMCs, taken 10 days after the yellow fever booster vaccination. DNA of the CDR3: TGTGCCAGCAGCAAGTATTTGGGGACCCAGTACTTC. Protein product: CASSKYLGTQYF.